One and the same sample provided the 15 T cell receptor beta chains below, sequenced in a study of blood T cell repertoires in COVID-19. Only in-frame clones appear in the TCRdb table, and some are missing; sequencing was by immunoSEQ multiplex PCR. The sample includes 110,000 to 150,000 clones, around 89% of them seen just once. Material for sequencing was peripheral blood. The receptors come from a man between 60 and 75 years old with active or convalescent COVID-19.

The chain couples TRBV29-1 to TRBJ2-3; D is undetermined. Trimming took 1 base from V and 11 from J, leaving 16 bases between them. CDR1 and CDR2 from the germline V gene are SQVTM and ANQGSEA. CDR3 size: 13 residues. CDR3 DNA sequence: TGCAGCGTTGAAGGCGCCCGTCGTGGTGAGCAGTATTTT. This encodes CSVEGARRGEQYF.

This clone was seen a few times. The chain has TRBV2 and TRBJ2-3; D gene uncertain. V gave up 6 bases and J gave up 2 bases, with 9 bases separating them. Germline V gives CDR1 SNHLY, CDR2 FYNNEI. This CDR3 contains 13 residues. The CDR3 region has the DNA TGTGCCAGCAGCCCCCCATTCACAGATACGCAGTATTTT. The encoded protein is CASSPPFTDTQYF.

The V and J genes are TRBV10-2 and TRBJ2-1; tentative D call: TRBD2 (6 bases). The CDR3 has 15 amino acids. Germline V lookup: CDR1 WSHSY, CDR2 SAAADI. Trimming stripped 5 bases from V and 8 bases from J, with 19 bases between. The CDR3 region is CASSHPGLSPHEQFF. CDR3 coding DNA: TGCGCCAGCAGTCATCCGGGACTCTCGCCCCATGAGCAGTTCTTC.

The chain links TRBV7-2 to TRBJ1-1; TRBD1 agrees at 10 bases. This CDR3 spans 13 amino acids. Germline V gene lookup returns CDR1 SGHTA and CDR2 FQGNSA. The V and J ends lost 3 bases and 10 bases, in that order; junction bases with no gene match: 5. The CDR3 coding sequence is TGTGCCAGCAGCTTTACCGGACAGGGGGGAGCTTTCTTT. Amino acids: CASSFTGQGGAFF.

The gene calls are TRBV9 and TRBJ2-2, with 7 bases identical to TRBD1. Germline V lookup: CDR1 SGDLS, CDR2 YYNGEE. The CDR3 loop spans 12 amino acids. Trimming at V came to 10 bases and at J to 9 bases, leaving 9 bases not matched to a gene. CDR3 nucleotides: TGTGCCTCACGCTCAGGGGGTCGGGAGCTGTTTTTT. Protein product: CASRSGGRELFF.

V is TRBV6-5 and J is TRBJ1-1; D is unresolved. Germline V gene sequence: CDR1 MNHEY, CDR2 SVGAGI. CDR3 length equals 14 residues. Deletions cut 6 bases from V and 6 bases from J, with 17 bases between. CDR3 sequence reads: CASRRPTGSAEAFF. The CDR3 DNA reads as TGTGCCAGCAGACGACCTACCGGGAGCGCTGAAGCTTTCTTT.

V gene TRBV7-2 combines with J gene TRBJ1-6; 8 nucleotides match TRBD1. Looked up from germline, CDR1 is SGHTA and CDR2 is FQGNSA. V shed 3 bases, J shed 4 bases, and the junction held 8 bases outside the gene matches. The CDR3 runs 17 residues. The CDR3 nucleotides are TGTGCCAGCAGCTTTAGACAGGGGAGGGGATATAATTCACCCCTCCACTTT. Translation: CASSFRQGRGYNSPLHF.

The J gene is TRBJ2-7, the V gene TRBV3-1 (or the pseudogene TRBV3-2); the match to TRBD1 covers 8 bases. The V gene end was trimmed by 4 bases and the J gene end by 3 bases; junction bases not matched to a gene: 5. Per germline, CDR1 LGHDT and CDR2 YNNKEL (reference sequence). This CDR3 is 14 amino acids long. CDR3 protein: CASSRTGTGYEQYF. The CDR3 bases are TGTGCCAGCAGCCGAACCGGGACAGGCTACGAGCAGTACTTC.

The rearrangement joins TRBV6-5 to TRBJ1-5, with TRBD1 matching over 11 bases. J was trimmed by 6 bases and V by 6 bases; bases with no gene match: 4. CDR3 length: 14 amino acids. Germline loops: CDR1 MNHEY, CDR2 SVGAGI. The CDR3 loop reads CASRRDRGSQPQHF. DNA for the CDR3: TGTGCCAGCAGAAGGGACAGGGGGAGTCAGCCCCAGCATTTT.

This chain uses TRBV7-2 with TRBJ2-7; 8 positions agree with TRBD2. Germline assignment: CDR1 SGHTA and CDR2 FQGNSA. The V and J ends lost 6 bases and 4 bases, in that order; junction bases with no gene match: 11. The CDR3 is made up of 15 amino acids. Here the CDR3 DNA reads TGTGCCAGCAGTATTACGGGAGGGCCTGGATACGAGCAGTACTTC. Translating it yields CASSITGGPGYEQYF. Full variable domain (rest looked up from reference TRBV7-2 and TRBJ2-7): GAGVSQSPSNKVTEKGKDVELRCDPISGHTALYWYRQSLGQGLEFLIYFQGNSAPDKSGLPSDRFSAERTGGSVSTLTIQRTQQEDSAVYLCASSITGGPGYEQYFGPGTRLTVT.

The V gene is TRBV5-1, the J gene TRBJ1-2; D perhaps matches TRBD1 (6 bases). This CDR3 has 13 amino acids. Germline loops: CDR1 SGHRS, CDR2 YFSETQ. Deletions cut 4 bases from V and 2 bases from J, with 9 bases between. The CDR3 sequence is CASSRDINYGYTF. CDR3 DNA: TGCGCCAGCAGCAGGGACATCAACTATGGCTACACCTTC.

The chain employs TRBV5-1 and TRBJ2-5, with TRBD2 matching over 8 bases. The CDR3 is 13 amino acids. V lost 4 bases, J lost 2 bases, and 1 base stayed unmatched. In germline, CDR1 is SGHRS, CDR2 YFSETQ. The DNA of the CDR3 is TGCGCCAGCAGCCCGGGGGGGCAAGAGACCCAGTACTTC. This gives the protein CASSPGGQETQYF.

The gene calls are TRBV4-3 and TRBJ1-4, with D hard to call. Trimming stripped 1 base from V and 7 bases from J, with 7 bases between. Germline V lookup: CDR1 LGHNA, CDR2 YSLEER. There are 13 residues in the CDR3. CDR3 protein: CASSQGPSEKLFF. Here the CDR3 DNA reads TGCGCCAGCAGCCAAGGTCCGTCTGAAAAACTGTTTTTT.

V gene TRBV7-2 combines with J gene TRBJ2-7, with 10 bases identical to TRBD2. The CDR3 runs 14 residues. Germline CDR1 is SGHTA and CDR2 is FQGNSA. J was trimmed by 5 bases and V by 3 bases; bases with no gene match: 4. CDR3 nucleotide sequence: TGTGCCAGCAGCTTTATAGCGGGAGGAGACGAGCAGTACTTC. Translated, it gives CASSFIAGGDEQYF. Looking up the rest from reference TRBV7-2 and TRBJ2-7 gives the full variable domain: GAGVSQSPSNKVTEKGKDVELRCDPISGHTALYWYRQSLGQGLEFLIYFQGNSAPDKSGLPSDRFSAERTGGSVSTLTIQRTQQEDSAVYLCASSFIAGGDEQYFGPGTRLTVT.

The J gene is TRBJ1-2, the V gene TRBV10-3; no reliable D call. The CDR3 has 13 residues. The germline V gene encodes CDR1 ENHRY and CDR2 SYGVKD. V was pared by 0 bases and J by 8 bases, with 10 bases between. CDR3 amino acids: CAISESTRDGYTF. The CDR3 DNA reads as TGTGCCATCAGTGAGTCGACACGCGACGGCTACACCTTC.